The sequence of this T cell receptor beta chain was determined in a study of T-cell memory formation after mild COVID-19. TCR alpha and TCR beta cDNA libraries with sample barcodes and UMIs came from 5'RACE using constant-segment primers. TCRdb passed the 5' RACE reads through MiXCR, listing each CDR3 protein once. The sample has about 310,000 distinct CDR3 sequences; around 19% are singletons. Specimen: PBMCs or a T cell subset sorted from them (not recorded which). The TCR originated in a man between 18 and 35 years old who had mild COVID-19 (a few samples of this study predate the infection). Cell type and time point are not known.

The CDR3, as DNA: TGCGCCAGCAGCTTGTTCTCCTTTGACTACAATGAGCAGTTCTTC. This gives the protein CASSLFSFDYNEQFF. The chain recombines TRBV5-1 with TRBJ2-1, with D unresolved. CDR3 length: 15 residues. The germline V and J ends were trimmed by 1 base and 3 bases, with 11 bases remaining between them. CDR1 and CDR2 from the germline V gene are SGHRS and YFSETQ.